Sequencing of this T cell receptor (beta chain) was carried out in a study of T-cell memory formation after mild COVID-19. The overall study: TCR clusters were mostly confined to one donor each. Overall study results and limits: Cross-reactive memory seemingly joined, as some responding clones were found in pre-infection memory.

This clonotype was found a few times. Its antigen is not identified. TCRdb used MiXCR to reprocess the 5' RACE reads, holding one entry per CDR3 protein. This table has 350,000 to 500,000 distinct CDR3 sequences, 20% to 25% appearing once. Germline CDR1 reads PRHDT; CDR2 reads FYEKMQ (reference sequence). The trim removed 5 bases at V and 10 bases at J, leaving 10 bases unmatched. The CDR3 runs to 15 residues. This rearrangement joins TRBV13 to TRBJ2-1; 11 nucleotides line up with TRBD2. This TCR derives from an adult woman who had mild COVID-19 (a few samples of this study predate the infection). Cell type and time point are not known. Sequencing input: PBMCs or a T cell subset sorted from them (not recorded which). For the CDR3, the DNA is TGTGCCAGCAGCCGCTTTAGCGGGAGGGCACGAGAGCAGTTCTTC. Protein sequence: CASSRFSGRAREQFF.